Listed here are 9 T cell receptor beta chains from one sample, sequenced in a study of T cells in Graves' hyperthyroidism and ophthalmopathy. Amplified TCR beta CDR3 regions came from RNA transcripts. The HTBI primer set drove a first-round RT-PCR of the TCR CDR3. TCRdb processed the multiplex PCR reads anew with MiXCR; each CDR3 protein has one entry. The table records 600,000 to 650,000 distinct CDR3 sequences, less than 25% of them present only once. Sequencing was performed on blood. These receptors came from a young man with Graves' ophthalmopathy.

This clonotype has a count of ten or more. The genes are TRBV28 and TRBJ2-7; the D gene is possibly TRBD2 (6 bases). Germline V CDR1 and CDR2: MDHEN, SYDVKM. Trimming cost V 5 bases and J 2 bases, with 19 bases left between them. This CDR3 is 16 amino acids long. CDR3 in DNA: TGTGCCAGCAGTCTCCGACCTGGGGACTCACCCTACGAGCAGTACTTC. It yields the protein CASSLRPGDSPYEQYF.

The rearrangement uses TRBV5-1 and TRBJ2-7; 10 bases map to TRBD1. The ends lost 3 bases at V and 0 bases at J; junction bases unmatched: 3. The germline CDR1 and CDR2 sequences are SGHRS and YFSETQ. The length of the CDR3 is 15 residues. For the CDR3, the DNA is TGCGCCAGCAGCTACGGGACAGGGGCCTCCTACGAGCAGTACTTC. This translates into CASSYGTGASYEQYF.

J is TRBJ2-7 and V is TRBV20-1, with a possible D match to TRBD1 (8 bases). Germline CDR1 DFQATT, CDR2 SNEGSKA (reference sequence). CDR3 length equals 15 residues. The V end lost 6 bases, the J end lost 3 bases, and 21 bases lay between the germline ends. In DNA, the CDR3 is TGCAGTGCCCACGACAGGGGAGGGCTCAGCTACGAGCAGTACTTC. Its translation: CSAHDRGGLSYEQYF.

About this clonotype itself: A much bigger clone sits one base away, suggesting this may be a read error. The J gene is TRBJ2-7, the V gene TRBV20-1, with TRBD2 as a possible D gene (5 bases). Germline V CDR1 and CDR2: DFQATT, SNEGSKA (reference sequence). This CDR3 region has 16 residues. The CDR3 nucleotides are TGCAGGGCTAGAGATCTTAAGGCGGAGCGGACCTACGAGCAGTACTTC. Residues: CRARDLKAERTYEQYF.

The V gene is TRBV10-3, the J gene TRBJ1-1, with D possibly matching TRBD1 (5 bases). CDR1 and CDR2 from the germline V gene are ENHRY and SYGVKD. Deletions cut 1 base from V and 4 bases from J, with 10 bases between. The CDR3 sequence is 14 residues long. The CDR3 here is CAISEWGSRTEAFF. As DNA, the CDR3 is TGTGCCATCAGTGAGTGGGGCTCGCGCACTGAAGCTTTCTTT.

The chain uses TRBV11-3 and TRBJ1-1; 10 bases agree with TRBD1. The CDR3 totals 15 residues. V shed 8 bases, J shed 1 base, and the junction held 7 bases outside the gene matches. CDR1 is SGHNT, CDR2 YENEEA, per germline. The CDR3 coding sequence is TGTGCCAGCGGGAGACAGGGGGCACCGAACACTGAAGCTTTCTTT. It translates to CASGRQGAPNTEAFF.

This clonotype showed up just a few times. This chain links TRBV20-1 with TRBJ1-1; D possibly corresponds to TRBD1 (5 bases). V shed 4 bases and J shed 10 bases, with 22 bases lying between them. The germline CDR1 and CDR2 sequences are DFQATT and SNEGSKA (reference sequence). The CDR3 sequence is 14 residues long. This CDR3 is CSAKGDRWPLGAFF. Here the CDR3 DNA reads TGCAGTGCTAAAGGGGACCGGTGGCCACTGGGAGCTTTCTTT.

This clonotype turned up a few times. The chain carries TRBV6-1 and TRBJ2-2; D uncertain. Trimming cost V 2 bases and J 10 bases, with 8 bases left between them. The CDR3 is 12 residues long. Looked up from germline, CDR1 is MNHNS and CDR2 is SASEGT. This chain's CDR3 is CASSESRLELFF. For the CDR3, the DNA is TGTGCCAGCAGTGAATCCCGGTTGGAGCTGTTTTTT.

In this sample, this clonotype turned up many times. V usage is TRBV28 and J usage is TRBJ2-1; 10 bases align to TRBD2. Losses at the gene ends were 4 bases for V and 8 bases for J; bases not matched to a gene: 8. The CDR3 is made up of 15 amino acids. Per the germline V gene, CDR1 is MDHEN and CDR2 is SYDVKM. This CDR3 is CASSSLAGVVDEQFF. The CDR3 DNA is TGTGCCAGCAGTTCGCTAGCGGGAGTGGTGGATGAGCAGTTCTTC.